Described below is a single TCR beta chain sequence and its context. Its antigen is not identified. The data derive from a study of shared clonotypes between healthy human individuals. Study as a whole: Each donor's CD4 naive and CD4 memory cells filled three plates apiece, CD8 naive two, and CD8 memory one. The study, taken as a whole, reports: A small donor pool kept down the genetic and exposure-history diversity that was represented. Larger estimated richness was generally seen in naive subsets than in memory subsets.

TCRdb's copy holds only in-frame clones and misses some; the assay was immunoSEQ multiplex PCR. The data show 2 million to 2.5 million clones, around 90% seen once. Every donor was a Caucasian adult from Nashville, Tennessee. The sample comprised naive CD4+ T cells from PBMCs. The sample's subset: CD45RA+ positively selected. This clonotype was sampled from a man between 18 and 29 years old in good health. Some clones in this sample may be carry-over from other donors' samples.

CDR3 bases: TGTGCCAGCAGTGATCCGGGACAGGGGGCTGGCGAGCAGTACTTC. It is translated as CASSDPGQGAGEQYF. The rearrangement joins TRBV28 to TRBJ2-7; 12 bases fit TRBD1. CDR1 is MDHEN and CDR2 is SYDVKM in the germline V gene. The CDR3 contains 15 residues. J was trimmed by 6 bases and V by 5 bases; bases with no gene match: 8.